This section outlines one TCR beta chain sequence together with its context. What it binds is unknown. Germline V CDR1 and CDR2: LGHNA, YSLEER. The ends were cut back, 0 bases at V and 1 base at J, with 11 bases in the middle. The CDR3 consists of 16 residues. Total RNA amounts of at least 6 micrograms were extracted per sample. The record originates from a study of blood T cells in healthy people across ages. A sample-barcoded 5' primer and a J-beta primer mix were used in a second PCR of roughly 6 to 11 cycles. In TCRdb, the 5' RACE reads were re-called with MiXCR into one record per CDR3 protein. Here the sample spans over 950,000 distinct CDR3 sequences, approximately 38% being singletons. Study-wide points: Both higher diversity and more naive CD4+ cells marked long-lived donors when set against aged donors. Age brought a roughly linear fall in TCR beta diversity measured per million T cells.

The J gene is TRBJ2-3, the V gene TRBV4-3, with D maybe TRBD2 (6 bases). Sequences were obtained from blood. This TCR came from a man in his late teens or twenties in good health. The CDR3: CASSQDSGGGTDTQYF. CDR3 bases: TGCGCCAGCAGCCAAGATAGCGGCGGGGGCACAGATACGCAGTATTTT.